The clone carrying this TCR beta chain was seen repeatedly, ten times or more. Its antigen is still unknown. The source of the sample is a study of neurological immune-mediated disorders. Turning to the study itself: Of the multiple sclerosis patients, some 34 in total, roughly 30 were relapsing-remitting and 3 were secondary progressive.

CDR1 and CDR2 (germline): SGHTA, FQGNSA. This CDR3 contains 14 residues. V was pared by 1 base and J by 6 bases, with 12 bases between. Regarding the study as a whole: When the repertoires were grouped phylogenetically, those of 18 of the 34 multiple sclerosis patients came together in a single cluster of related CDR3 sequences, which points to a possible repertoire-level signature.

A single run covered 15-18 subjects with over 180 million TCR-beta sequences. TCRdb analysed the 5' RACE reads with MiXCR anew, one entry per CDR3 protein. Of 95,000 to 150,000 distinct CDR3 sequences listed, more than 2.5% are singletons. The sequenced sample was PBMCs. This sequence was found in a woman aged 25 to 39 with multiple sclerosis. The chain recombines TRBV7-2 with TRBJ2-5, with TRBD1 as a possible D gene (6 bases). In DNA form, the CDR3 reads TGTGCCAGCAGCTTAGAAGCAGGGGTGCAGACCCAGTACTTC. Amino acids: CASSLEAGVQTQYF.